The present T cell receptor (beta chain) was sequenced within a study of immune reconstitution after stem cell transplant in scleroderma. Within the sample, this clonotype is medium-sized. TCRdb reanalysed the RT-PCR reads using MiXCR and keeps one entry per CDR3 protein. Here the sample spans fewer than 3,000 distinct CDR3 sequences, 9.5% to 14% being singletons. The CDR3 runs 13 residues. Trimming took off 8 bases at V and 3 bases at J, with 14 bases between the two ends. Germline V gives CDR1 WSHSY, CDR2 SAAADI. This material was obtained before or after autologous hematopoietic stem cell transplantation (not recorded which). The receptor comes from a female donor with systemic sclerosis. The J gene is TRBJ2-7, the V gene TRBV10-2; D might be TRBD1 or TRBD2, each matching 5 bases. The CDR3 is CASRDAPNYEQYF. The CDR3 nucleotides read TGCGCCAGCCGGGACGCCCCCAACTACGAGCAGTACTTC.